This T cell receptor beta chain emerged from a study of regulatory T cells. Study-level results: In CD3G-deficient patients, conventional CD4+ T cells were enriched for hydrophobic CDR3 residues at positions 6 and 7.

CDR1 is MNHNY and CDR2 is SVGAGI in the germline V gene (reference sequence). The CDR3 is 13 residues long. V lost 6 bases to trimming and J lost 0 bases; unmatched junction nucleotides: 0. Primers: 52 TRBV forward and 13 TRBJ reverse. Measured with immunoSEQ multiplex PCR; TCRdb has only the in-frame clones, and not every one. The table shows tens of thousands of clones, with approximately 90% occurring only once. As regards this clone: The antigen is undetermined.

Sequenced input: conventional CD4+ T cells sorted from blood. This clonotype was sampled from a child under 18 with CD3G deficiency. This rearrangement joins TRBV6-6 to TRBJ1-1, with 8 positions matching TRBD1. The CDR3 is CASRDRVNTEAFF. In DNA form, the CDR3 reads TGTGCCAGCAGGGACAGGGTGAACACTGAAGCTTTCTTT.